This T cell receptor (beta chain) was profiled in a study of blood T cell repertoires in COVID-19 (dated by TCRdb to between 2020 and 2021). About the investigation overall: The collaborator samples originated in the United States, Italy and Spain and spanned the acute and convalescent phases of COVID-19. The prospective study material was composed of cDNA or gDNA derived from T cells, B-cell-depleted T cells, or PBMCs. Deeply sampled blood TCRbeta repertoires from subjects exposed to, actively infected with, or recovered from COVID-19 were included in the dataset. The repertoires were released in a freely available public database meant as a resource for research on the immune response to SARS-CoV-2. Samples were obtained from the ongoing ImmuneRACE study (first 160 participants) and from 1,200 or so subjects provided by 6 global collaborators. The sample metadata nearly always contained a de-identified subject ID, COVID-19 status, age in years and sex. Where HLA class I and class II types were available, the types were taken from metadata supplied by the sample provider, not from assay-based typing.

TCRbeta CDR3 regions were amplified from genomic DNA using the immunoSEQ Assay, a bias-controlled multiplex PCR. From the authors' description of their analysis: The number of nucleated cells in each sample was estimated from the amplification of reference gene primers within the assay. Sequence reads were collapsed and filtered to measure the absolute abundance of every unique TCRbeta CDR3 rearrangement. For each sample, productive Simpson clonality was calculated as the square root of Simpson's diversity index over productive rearrangements. Entries here come from immuneACCESS through TCRdb and include only in-frame sequences with V and J called. Some clones fail to appear in such tables; in the studies checked, an unresolved V gene covers under half of the shortfall, and the cause of the remainder is unknown. The DNA gave D and trimming, while V, J and clone size come from that table. The sample table holds roughly 120,000 clones, of which around 88% were seen once. 0.75% to 0.9% of the sample goes to the ten largest clones.

General study outcomes and caveats: Clinical and demographic metadata were provided uncurated, with the amount varying by source and participant.

As regards this clone: Its antigen target is currently unknown. There are no base qualities to consult, and no much larger clone falls within one base.

V gives up 4 bases and J gives up 0 bases, and the segment between their germline ends measures 9 bases. CDR1 and CDR2 (MDHEN, SYDVKM) derive from the germline V gene. From cysteine to phenylalanine, the CDR3 is 14 amino acids long. Left in the record is the CDR3 DNA by itself, 42 bases read in frame from the first base. The collaborating institutions used their own protocols to collect whole blood in K2EDTA tubes. Collaborator samples were shipped for TCRbeta analysis as frozen whole blood, isolated PBMCs, or DNA extracted from either sample type. Sequences were obtained from peripheral blood. This receptor chain uses TRBV28 and TRBJ1-2; the best D guess is TRBD1, with 6 bases matching. The receptor's source is a woman aged 45-65 years with active or convalescent COVID-19. The CDR3 region reads CASSSQGPNYGYTF. The DNA sequence is given as TGTGCCAGCAGTTCACAGGGTCCTAACTATGGCTACACCTTC.